Below, one T cell receptor (beta chain) is given with its context. This receptor's antigen is unknown. Base quality data are lacking; no much larger clone is found one base away. The protocol used for the library was the immunoSEQ multiplex PCR assay. TCRdb limited this immuneACCESS table to in-frame rearrangements with V and J called. A share of clones is missing; checked studies link under half to unresolved V genes, and the rest is unexplained. The sample table lists 25,000 to 30,000 clones, 82% of them with a count of one. Clones ranked in the top ten supply roughly 3.2% of the sample. The CDR3 numbers 14 residues from cysteine through phenylalanine. Just CDR3 DNA is preserved here, 42 bases in frame from base 1. CDR1 and CDR2, looked up from the germline V gene, are KGHSY and FQNENV. V was cut back by 3 bases and J by 0 bases, leaving a gap of 3 bases between them. Explained via the paper, the treatment or condition label denotes: preoperative locoregional IRX-2 cytokine immunotherapy. The samples were obtained from a phase Ib study that tested preoperative, locoregional IRX-2 cytokine immunotherapy designed to prime immune responses. Patients with early-stage breast cancer who were given IRX-2 before surgery served as donors.

The entry originates in a study of preoperative IRX-2 immunotherapy in early breast cancer (dated 2019 in TCRdb). This TCR derives from a human donor with breast cancer. Recombination connected TRBV16 to TRBJ1-6, with the D gene too uncertain to name. Collection took place from a patient treated with IRX-2 immunotherapy. DNA sequence: TGTGCCAGCAGCCATACCTCCTATAATTCACCCCTCCACTTT. It translates as CASSHTSYNSPLHF.